Reported below is one T cell receptor (beta chain). This sample is part of a study of blood T cell repertoires in COVID-19. On the study more broadly: COVID-19 samples collected from the United States, Italy and Spain covered acute and convalescent phases.

Methods used by the authors: Estimation of nucleated cell counts was performed using reference gene primer amplification. Profiled with immunoSEQ multiplex PCR; TCRdb holds only in-frame clones, not every one. V, J and clone size were drawn from that table, and D and trimming were deduced from the DNA. The top ten hold under 2.5% of the sample, which has 150,000 or so clones, 60% to 80% seen once. The sequence was collected from a woman in her 70s with acute or convalescent COVID-19. Source material: peripheral blood.

CDR3 protein: CASSTAPGQENTGELFF. The DNA for the CDR3 is TGTGCCAGCAGCACCGCCCCGGGACAGGAAAACACCGGGGAGCTGTTTTTT. The V call is TRBV9, the J call TRBJ2-2; 8 bases are a match to TRBD1. With V trimmed by 4 bases and J by 2 bases, 10 bases remained unmatched. The CDR3 loop spans 17 amino acids. CDR1 SGDLS and CDR2 YYNGEE come from the germline V gene.